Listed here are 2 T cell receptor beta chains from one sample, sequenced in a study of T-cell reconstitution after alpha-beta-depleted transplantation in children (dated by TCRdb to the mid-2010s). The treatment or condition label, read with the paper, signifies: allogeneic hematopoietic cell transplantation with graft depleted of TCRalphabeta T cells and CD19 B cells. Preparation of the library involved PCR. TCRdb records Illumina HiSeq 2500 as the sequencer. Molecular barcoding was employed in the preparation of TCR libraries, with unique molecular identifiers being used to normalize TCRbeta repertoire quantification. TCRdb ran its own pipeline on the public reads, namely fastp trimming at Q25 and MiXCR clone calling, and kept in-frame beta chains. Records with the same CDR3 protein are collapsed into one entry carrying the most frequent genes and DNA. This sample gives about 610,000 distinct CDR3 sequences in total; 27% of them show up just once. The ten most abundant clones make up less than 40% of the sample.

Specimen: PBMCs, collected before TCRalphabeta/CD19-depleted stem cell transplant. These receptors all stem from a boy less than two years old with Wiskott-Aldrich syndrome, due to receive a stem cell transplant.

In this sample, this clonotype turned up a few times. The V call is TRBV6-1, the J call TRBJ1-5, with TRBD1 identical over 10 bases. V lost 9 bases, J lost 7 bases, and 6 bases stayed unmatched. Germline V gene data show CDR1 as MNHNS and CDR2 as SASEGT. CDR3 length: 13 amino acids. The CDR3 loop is CASGPGQGQPQHF. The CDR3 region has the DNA TGTGCCAGTGGTCCGGGACAGGGGCAGCCCCAGCATTTT.

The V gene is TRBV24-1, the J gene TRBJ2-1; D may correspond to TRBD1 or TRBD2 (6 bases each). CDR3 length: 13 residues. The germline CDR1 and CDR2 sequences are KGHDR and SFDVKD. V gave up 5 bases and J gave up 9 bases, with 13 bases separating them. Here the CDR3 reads CATSGFSGAEQFF. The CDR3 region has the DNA TGTGCCACCAGTGGCTTTTCGGGGGCTGAGCAGTTCTTC.